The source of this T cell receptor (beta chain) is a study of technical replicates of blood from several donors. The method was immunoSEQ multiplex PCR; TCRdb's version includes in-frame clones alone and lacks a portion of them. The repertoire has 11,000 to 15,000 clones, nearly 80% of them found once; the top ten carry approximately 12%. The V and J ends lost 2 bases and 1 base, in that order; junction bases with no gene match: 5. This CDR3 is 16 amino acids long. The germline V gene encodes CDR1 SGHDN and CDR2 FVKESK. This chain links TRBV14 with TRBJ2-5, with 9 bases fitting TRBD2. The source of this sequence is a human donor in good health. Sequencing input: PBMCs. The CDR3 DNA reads TGTGCCAGCAGCCAATCGACTAGCGGAAGCCAAGAGACCCAGTACTTC. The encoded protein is CASSQSTSGSQETQYF.